These 24 T cell receptor beta chains were sequenced from one sample in a study of blood T cell repertoires in COVID-19. Clones were read by immunoSEQ multiplex PCR, and TCRdb kept only the in-frame ones, dropping some. The table includes tens of thousands of clones, about nine tenths detected once. Input material: peripheral blood. Source of these receptors: a woman aged 55-69 years with active COVID-19.

The chain employs TRBV14 and TRBJ2-7; D is perhaps TRBD2 (6 bases). The germline V and J ends were trimmed by 3 bases and 6 bases, with 12 bases remaining between them. Germline lookup yields CDR1 SGHDN and CDR2 FVKESK. CDR3 length: 13 amino acids. In nucleotides, the CDR3 is TGTGCCAGCAGCCATCGCCCCGGGAGCGAGCAGTACTTC. It codes for CASSHRPGSEQYF.

This chain connects TRBV6-5 to TRBJ1-2; 7 bases fit TRBD1. This CDR3 is 15 amino acids long. Per the germline V gene, CDR1 is MNHEY and CDR2 is SVGAGI. V was pared by 3 bases and J by 6 bases, with 10 bases of the junction left unmatched. DNA of the CDR3: TGTGCCAGCAGTTATTACCGGGGACAGTGGAATGGCTACACCTTC. Protein: CASSYYRGQWNGYTF.

This sequence joins TRBV7-2 and TRBJ2-5; TRBD2 matches at 11 bases. The CDR3 sequence is 18 residues long. V gave up 5 bases and J gave up 1 base; unmatched junction bases: 12. The germline V gene has CDR1 SGHTA and CDR2 FQGNSA. The CDR3 reads CASSPSSGGTTIQETQYF. The DNA of the CDR3 is TGTGCCAGCAGCCCATCTAGCGGGGGGACTACAATCCAAGAGACCCAGTACTTC.

The chain employs TRBV5-6 and TRBJ2-2; D is unresolved. There are 15 residues in the CDR3. The germline V gene has CDR1 SGHDT and CDR2 YYEEEE. V lost 2 bases, J lost 2 bases, and 10 bases lay in between. The CDR3 bases are TGTGCCAGCAGCTTATTACGAGCAAACACCGGGGAGCTGTTTTTT. Amino acids: CASSLLRANTGELFF.

This clone appeared a single time. The V and J genes are TRBV4-1 and TRBJ2-1; the match to TRBD1 covers 10 bases. Germline V gives CDR1 MGHRA, CDR2 YSYEKL. V lost 3 bases and J lost 6; bases outside the gene matches: 11. The length of the CDR3 is 17 residues. The CDR3 nucleotides read TGCGCCAGCAGCCACACGCCCCTGAGGACAGGGGGCAATGAGCAGTTCTTC. It yields the protein CASSHTPLRTGGNEQFF.

The V call is TRBV4-3, the J call TRBJ1-6; weak D call: TRBD1 (6 bases). Germline V gives CDR1 LGHNA, CDR2 YSLEER. V was pared by 0 bases and J by 5 bases, with 14 bases between. CDR3 length: 17 residues. The CDR3 coding sequence is TGCGCCAGCAGCCAAGATGCGCGGGGGCGTAATAATTCACCCCTCCACTTT. It is translated as CASSQDARGRNNSPLHF.

For this clone: Other DNA sequences within the sample encode an identical CDR3. This sequence joins TRBV5-1 and TRBJ1-1; 7 nucleotides align to TRBD1. CDR1 and CDR2 from the germline V gene are SGHRS and YFSETQ. Trimming cost V 4 bases and J 0 bases; bases outside gene matches: 3. The CDR3 is made up of 14 amino acids. DNA for the CDR3: TGCGCCAGCAGCCTACAGGGGATGAACACTGAAGCTTTCTTT. As protein: CASSLQGMNTEAFF. Based on the CDR3 plus reference TRBV5-1 and TRBJ1-1, the full variable domain is KAGVTQTPRYLIKTRGQQVTLSCSPISGHRSVSWYQQTPGQGLQFLFEYFSETQRNKGNFPGRFSGRQFSNSRSEMNVSTLELGDSALYLCASSLQGMNTEAFFGQGTRLTVV.

The genes are TRBV7-9 and TRBJ1-1; D gene ambiguous. V was trimmed by 0 bases and J by 3 bases, leaving 5 bases between them. The CDR3 consists of 13 residues. CDR1 SEHNR and CDR2 FQNEAQ come from the germline V gene (reference sequence). Here the CDR3 DNA reads TGTGCCAGCAGCTTAGCGGAGGACACTGAAGCTTTCTTT. This gives the protein CASSLAEDTEAFF.

The chain is built from TRBV4-1 and TRBJ1-1; possible D gene TRBD1, 6 bases. CDR3 length equals 15 residues. The germline V and J ends were trimmed by 3 bases and 1 base, with 12 bases remaining between them. Germline V CDR1 and CDR2: MGHRA, YSYEKL. CDR3 sequence reads: CASSQETGWNTEAFF. In nucleotides, the CDR3 is TGCGCCAGCAGCCAGGAGACAGGATGGAACACTGAAGCTTTCTTT.

The chain links TRBV2 to TRBJ1-5, with D hard to call. This CDR3 is 13 amino acids long. Germline V gene sequence: CDR1 SNHLY, CDR2 FYNNEI. V lost 5 bases and J 7 bases, leaving 12 bases between the germline ends. For the CDR3, the DNA is TGTGCCAGCAGTCGGGAGAGAACCCAGCCCCAGCATTTT. Amino acids: CASSRERTQPQHF.

CDR3 in amino acids: CAWSATGGDGYTF. CDR3 DNA sequence: TGTGCCTGGAGCGCAACGGGGGGGGATGGCTACACCTTC. V is TRBV30 and J is TRBJ1-2; perhaps TRBD1 as D (5 bases). Per the germline V gene, CDR1 is GTSNPN and CDR2 is SVGIG (reference sequence). This CDR3 contains 13 residues. The V end lost 3 bases, the J end lost 6 bases, and 14 bases lay between the germline ends.

The rearrangement links TRBV14 to TRBJ1-1, with D tentatively TRBD1 (6 bases). Deletions cut 1 base from V and 0 bases from J, with 9 bases between. Germline V gene data show CDR1 as SGHDN and CDR2 as FVKESK. CDR3 length: 15 residues. The CDR3 bases are TGTGCCAGCAGCCAAGTTGCAGGGGTGAACACTGAAGCTTTCTTT. As protein: CASSQVAGVNTEAFF.

V and J are TRBV5-1 and TRBJ2-3; no clear D. V shed 2 bases and J shed 0 bases, with 10 bases lying between them. Germline CDR1 is SGHRS and CDR2 is YFSETQ. This CDR3 region has 15 residues. CDR3 sequence reads: CASSFDNLSTDTQYF. The CDR3 DNA sequence: TGCGCCAGCAGCTTCGACAACCTAAGCACAGATACGCAGTATTTT.

On this clone itself: Relative to the germline gene, one junction end is altered; a read error may explain this. This rearrangement joins TRBV7-7 to TRBJ2-2, with 9 bases fitting TRBD1. CDR1 and CDR2 from the germline V gene are SSHAT and FNYEAQ (reference sequence). The CDR3 has 15 amino acids. CDR3 region: CASRPGQGNTGELFF. In DNA, the CDR3 is TGTGCTAGCAGACCGGGACAGGGGAACACCGGGGAGCTGTTTTTT. Full variable domain (outside the CDR3, taken from reference TRBV7-7 and TRBJ2-2): GAGVSQSPRYKVTKRGQDVTLRCDPISSHATLYWYQQALGQGPEFLTYFNYEAQPDKSGLPSDRFSAERPEGSISTLTIQRTEQRDSAMYRCASRPGQGNTGELFFGEGSRLTVL.

V gene TRBV10-2 combines with J gene TRBJ2-1; 9 positions match TRBD2. This CDR3 has 14 amino acids. Losses at the gene ends were 2 bases for V and 10 bases for J; bases not matched to a gene: 6. CDR1 is WSHSY, CDR2 SAAADI, per germline. CDR3 sequence (DNA): TGCGCCAGCAGTGAGGCGGGGGGGCTTCGGGAGCAGTTCTTC. This codes for CASSEAGGLREQFF.

The chain joins TRBV2 to TRBJ2-1; TRBD2 aligns across 8 bases. Germline values: CDR1 SNHLY, CDR2 FYNNEI. The CDR3 contains 15 residues. With V trimmed by 7 bases and J by 1 base, 6 bases remained unmatched. CDR3 sequence (DNA): TGTGCCAGCACGCACGGGGGGGCATCCTACAATGAGCAGTTCTTC. Translated: CASTHGGASYNEQFF.

The chain uses TRBV3-1 (or the pseudogene TRBV3-2) and TRBJ1-2, with 8 nucleotides matching TRBD1. Germline V CDR1 and CDR2: LGHDT, YNNKEL (reference sequence). The CDR3 runs to 16 residues. V shed 5 bases and J 2 bases; nucleotides not matched to a gene: 10. CDR3 amino acids: CASSSRGRNLNYGYTF. The CDR3 region has the DNA TGTGCCAGCAGCTCCAGGGGGCGAAACCTGAACTATGGCTACACCTTC.

The chain links TRBV18 to TRBJ1-2, with D perhaps TRBD1 (5 bases). The CDR3 is made up of 13 amino acids. CDR1 is KGHSH, CDR2 LQKENI, per germline. V dropped 3 bases and J dropped 5 bases, with 10 bases sitting between them. CDR3 bases: TGTGCCAGCTCACCCTCCGACAGTTATGGCTACACCTTC. Amino acids: CASSPSDSYGYTF. The whole variable domain, remainder taken from reference TRBV18 and TRBJ1-2, is NAGVMQNPRHLVRRRGQEARLRCSPMKGHSHVYWYRQLPEEGLKFMVYLQKENIIDESGMPKERFSAEFPKEGPSILRIQQVVRGDSAAYFCASSPSDSYGYTFGSGTRLTVV.

The chain is built from TRBV28 and TRBJ1-1; the D gene is possibly TRBD1 (6 bases). The germline gives CDR1 MDHEN, CDR2 SYDVKM. V gave up 7 bases and J gave up 10 bases, with 28 bases separating them. The CDR3 sequence is 16 residues long. CDR3 coding DNA: TGTGCCAGCAAGGGGGGGGGCCGAGTACAGGGTTCGATAGCTTTCTTT. This gives the protein CASKGGGRVQGSIAFF. Drawing the rest from reference TRBV28 and TRBJ1-1, the complete variable domain is DVKVTQSSRYLVKRTGEKVFLECVQDMDHENMFWYRQDPGLGLRLIYFSYDVKMKEKGDIPEGYSVSREKKERFSLILESASTNQTSMYLCASKGGGRVQGSIAFFGQGTRLTVV.

V usage is TRBV11-2 and J usage is TRBJ2-7; 7 bases agree with TRBD1. The CDR3 consists of 15 residues. The germline V gene has CDR1 SGHAT and CDR2 FQNNGV. J gave up 3 bases and V 4 bases, and 9 bases lay outside the gene matches. The CDR3 loop reads CASSSPGTEFYEQYF. CDR3 nucleotides: TGTGCCAGCAGCTCCCCCGGGACAGAGTTCTACGAGCAGTACTTC.

This chain connects TRBV27 to TRBJ2-4; TRBD1 matches at 8 bases. CDR1 MNHEY and CDR2 SMNVEV come from the germline V gene (reference sequence). The J segment lost 8 bases and the V segment lost 5 bases, leaving 11 bases of the junction unmatched. This CDR3 contains 15 residues. The CDR3 loop is CASSIRQGSWDIQYF. CDR3 coding DNA: TGTGCCAGCAGTATCCGACAGGGGAGTTGGGACATTCAGTACTTC.

This clone appeared a single time. The rearrangement links TRBV5-5 to TRBJ2-7, with a possible D match to TRBD1 (6 bases). The germline V and J ends were trimmed by 0 bases and 7 bases, with 14 bases remaining between them. Germline V gene lookup returns CDR1 SGHKS and CDR2 YYEKEE (reference sequence). This CDR3 is 14 amino acids long. The CDR3 nucleotides are TGTGCCAGCAGCTTGGAAACAGGGATGAGTGAGCAGTACTTC. Its protein product is CASSLETGMSEQYF.

V and J are TRBV4-2 and TRBJ2-7; D possibly corresponds to TRBD2 (5 bases). Trimming took 1 base from V and 3 from J, leaving 16 bases between them. The germline V gene has CDR1 LGHNA and CDR2 YNFKEQ. The CDR3 sequence is 16 residues long. The CDR3 loop reads CASSQGGGFGSYEQYF. CDR3 bases: TGTGCCAGCAGCCAAGGAGGAGGTTTTGGCAGCTACGAGCAGTACTTC.

There are a few counts of this clone. The V and J genes are TRBV11-2 and TRBJ2-1; 7 nucleotides match TRBD1. The germline CDR1 and CDR2 sequences are SGHAT and FQNNGV. This CDR3 is built from 16 residues. The V gene end was trimmed by 5 bases and the J gene end by 0 bases; junction bases not matched to a gene: 7. The CDR3 protein is CASSPGGRASYNEQFF. CDR3 nucleotides: TGTGCCAGCAGCCCAGGGGGAAGGGCCTCCTACAATGAGCAGTTCTTC. The variable domain in full, completed from reference TRBV11-2 and TRBJ2-1, reads EAGVAQSPRYKIIEKRQSVAFWCNPISGHATLYWYQQILGQGPKLLIQFQNNGVVDDSQLPKDRFSAERLKGVDSTLKIQPAKLEDSAVYLCASSPGGRASYNEQFFGPGTRLTVL.